The 19 T cell receptor beta chains given below trace back to one sample, sequenced in a study of cytomegalovirus exposure and HLA in healthy donors. PCR used 60 Vbeta primers and 13 Jbeta primers. The table came from immunoSEQ multiplex PCR; TCRdb's copy has only in-frame clones and leaves some out. The data show about 140,000 clones, just under 85% seen once. The sequencing input was PBMCs. These receptor sequences come from a man aged 30-40 years in good health and CMV-seropositive.

The count of this clone is one. Within the sample, other DNA sequences also encode this same CDR3. The chain is built from TRBV2 and TRBJ2-1; no firm D call. The CDR3 covers 14 residues. Per germline, CDR1 SNHLY and CDR2 FYNNEI. Trimming removed 4 bases from V and 0 bases from J, with 7 bases in between. Here the CDR3 reads CASSAESSYNEQFF. CDR3 DNA sequence: TGTGCCAGCAGTGCCGAGAGCTCCTACAATGAGCAGTTCTTC.

The chain carries TRBV5-1 and TRBJ2-3; 9 bases line up with TRBD2. The ends lost 4 bases at V and 2 bases at J; junction bases unmatched: 8. Germline lookup yields CDR1 SGHRS and CDR2 YFSETQ. The CDR3 extends over 16 amino acids. CDR3 bases: TGCGCCAGCAGCAGCGGACTAGCGAGTAACACAGATACGCAGTATTTT. Translating it yields CASSSGLASNTDTQYF.

V gene TRBV6-5 combines with J gene TRBJ2-3; a possible D gene is TRBD1 (6 bases). V was pared by 5 bases and J by 4 bases, with 7 bases between. There are 12 residues in the CDR3. Germline CDR1 MNHEY, CDR2 SVGAGI. The CDR3 protein is CASSRQADTQYF. The CDR3 region has the DNA TGTGCCAGCAGTCGACAGGCAGATACGCAGTATTTT.

This clone was seen a few times. The V gene is TRBV18, the J gene TRBJ1-4; D remains ambiguous. The V and J ends lost 1 base and 5 bases respectively, with 8 bases between them. Germline V CDR1 and CDR2: KGHSH, LQKENI. CDR3 length: 14 residues. CDR3 loop: CASSPRDNNEKLFF. CDR3 in DNA: TGTGCCAGCTCACCACGAGACAACAATGAAAAACTGTTTTTT.

The chain links TRBV7-8 to TRBJ1-2; 7 bases agree with TRBD1. The CDR3 runs 13 residues. Trimming cost V 5 bases and J 4 bases; bases outside gene matches: 4. Germline loops: CDR1 SGHVS, CDR2 FQNEAQ. The CDR3 region has the DNA TGTGCCAGCAGCCGGGACAGTCGCTATGGCTACACCTTC. Its translation is CASSRDSRYGYTF.

V and J are TRBV7-9 and TRBJ1-2; perhaps TRBD1 as D (5 bases). The V gene's germline CDR1 is SEHNR and CDR2 FQNEAQ (reference sequence). V was shortened by 5 bases and J by 3 bases, with 19 bases between the two germline ends. This CDR3 contains 16 residues. CDR3 bases: TGTGCCAGCAGCCCCGCCAGACAGATTAAACACTATGGCTACACCTTC. This codes for CASSPARQIKHYGYTF.

V usage is TRBV6-5 and J usage is TRBJ2-1; D remains ambiguous. With 4 bases removed from V and 0 bases from J, the gap between germline ends came to 7 bases. The germline V gene has CDR1 MNHEY and CDR2 SVGAGI. The CDR3 runs 14 residues. The CDR3 DNA is TGTGCCAGCAGTTCTCTGAGCTCCTACAATGAGCAGTTCTTC. Translation: CASSSLSSYNEQFF.

The V gene is TRBV5-1, the J gene TRBJ2-7; D is ambiguous. The germline gives CDR1 SGHRS, CDR2 YFSETQ. The CDR3 is 13 amino acids. Trimming cost V 2 bases and J 2 bases, with 8 bases left between them. The CDR3: CASSLYPAYEQYF. Written as DNA, the CDR3 is TGCGCCAGCAGCTTATATCCTGCCTACGAGCAGTACTTC.

The chain recombines TRBV18 with TRBJ2-7; 7 positions match TRBD2. V shed 2 bases and J 4 bases; nucleotides not matched to a gene: 2. CDR1 is KGHSH, CDR2 LQKENI, per germline. The CDR3 contains 13 residues. This CDR3 reads CASSPGEGYEQYF. The CDR3 region has the DNA TGTGCCAGCTCACCAGGGGAGGGTTACGAGCAGTACTTC.

This chain uses TRBV7-9 with TRBJ2-5; TRBD1 aligns across 7 bases. The V and J ends lost 3 bases and 5 bases, in that order; junction bases with no gene match: 9. There are 15 residues in the CDR3. Germline CDR1 reads SEHNR; CDR2 reads FQNEAQ (reference sequence). The CDR3 sequence is CASSFGQVGRETQYF. The CDR3 DNA reads TGTGCCAGCAGCTTTGGACAGGTCGGCAGGGAGACCCAGTACTTC.

For this clone: Different DNA sequences within this sample yield the same CDR3. This chain joins TRBV21-1 and TRBJ1-1; TRBD1 is the table's D call, not checked against the DNA. TRBV21-1 is designated a pseudogene. This CDR3 is 12 amino acids long. In nucleotides, the CDR3 is TGTGCCAGCAGCCGGACAGGGGGCGCAGCTTTCTTT. Protein product: CASSRTGGAAFF.

This rearrangement joins TRBV2 to TRBJ1-1; a possible D gene is TRBD1 (5 bases). The CDR3 is 15 amino acids. Trimming took off 6 bases at V and 1 base at J, with 15 bases between the two ends. CDR1 and CDR2 from the germline V gene are SNHLY and FYNNEI. CDR3 protein: CASRREGSSNTEAFF. DNA of the CDR3: TGTGCCAGCAGGAGGGAGGGGTCCTCGAACACTGAAGCTTTCTTT.

A word on this clone: Other DNA sequences in the same sample also yield this CDR3. The DNA for the CDR3 is TGTGCCAGCAGCTCCAATCTGAACACTGAAGCTTTCTTT. Protein product: CASSSNLNTEAFF. The chain combines TRBV7-3 with TRBJ1-1, with unresolved D. CDR3 length equals 13 residues. Germline-derived CDR1 and CDR2 are SGHTA and FQGTGA. V lost 4 bases and J lost 0, with 6 bases in between.

The CDR3 loop reads CASSPGTPRQEQFF. CDR3 nucleotide sequence: TGCGCCAGCAGCCCAGGGACTCCACGTCAAGAGCAGTTCTTC. The rearrangement joins TRBV5-1 to TRBJ2-1; TRBD2 is a possible D gene (6 bases). The CDR3 is 14 amino acids. Between the trimmed V and J ends, which lost 4 bases and 10 bases, there was a span of 18 bases. CDR1 and CDR2 (germline): SGHRS, YFSETQ. Combining the CDR3 with reference TRBV5-1 and TRBJ2-1 gives the whole variable domain KAGVTQTPRYLIKTRGQQVTLSCSPISGHRSVSWYQQTPGQGLQFLFEYFSETQRNKGNFPGRFSGRQFSNSRSEMNVSTLELGDSALYLCASSPGTPRQEQFFGPGTRLTVL.

V is TRBV6-1 and J is TRBJ1-2; a possible D gene is TRBD1 (5 bases). V was trimmed by 6 bases and J by 4 bases, leaving 9 bases between them. This CDR3 is built from 12 residues. Germline V gene sequence: CDR1 MNHNS, CDR2 SASEGT. The CDR3 DNA follows: TGTGCCAGCAGCCAAGACAGCTATGGCTACACCTTC. Translated, it gives CASSQDSYGYTF.

This chain connects TRBV6-5 to TRBJ1-2; 8 positions match TRBD1. V shed 6 bases and J 8 bases; nucleotides not matched to a gene: 14. The CDR3 loop spans 15 amino acids. Germline V CDR1 and CDR2: MNHEY, SVGAGI. This chain's CDR3 is CASSQRGQGLKGYTF. As DNA, the CDR3 is TGTGCCAGCAGCCAGAGAGGACAGGGACTAAAGGGCTACACCTTC.

The chain has TRBV6-6 and TRBJ2-1; the D gene is possibly TRBD2 (6 bases). Trimming took off 0 bases at V and 4 bases at J, with 10 bases between the two ends. The CDR3 contains 15 residues. Germline loops: CDR1 MNHNY, CDR2 SVGAGI (reference sequence). CDR3 amino acids: CASSYSQRVYNEQFF. CDR3 nucleotides: TGTGCCAGCAGTTACTCCCAGCGGGTGTACAATGAGCAGTTCTTC.

CDR3 loop: CASSLEQYEQYF. Written as DNA, the CDR3 is TGTGCCAGCAGCTTAGAACAGTACGAGCAGTACTTC. This chain uses TRBV11-2 with TRBJ2-7; D unclear. From germline, CDR1 is SGHAT and CDR2 FQNNGV. Trimming removed 0 bases from V and 4 bases from J, with 4 bases in between. The CDR3 loop spans 12 amino acids.

The V and J genes are TRBV19 and TRBJ2-2, with D possibly matching TRBD1 (6 bases). The CDR3 length is 14 residues. V was cut by 8 bases and J by 3 bases, with 13 bases left in between. Germline V gene data show CDR1 as LNHDA and CDR2 as SQIVND (reference sequence). CDR3 loop: CASHEQGYTGELFF. DNA for the CDR3: TGTGCCAGTCACGAGCAGGGGTACACCGGGGAGCTGTTTTTT.